The T cell receptor (beta chain) under discussion was sequenced for a study of T cells after yellow fever vaccination. Background on the study: Fractions with few cells were prepared using SMART-Seq v4 Ultra Low Input. Regarding the study as a whole: Bulk-population clonotypes that are abundant could appear as contaminants in FACS-sorted repertoires. Most primary-vaccination clones recurred post-booster (around 95% CD4, 88% CD8).

One entry per CDR3 protein results from TCRdb running MiXCR on the 5' RACE reads. The sample lists around 500,000 distinct CDR3 sequences, about a fifth seen once, with 15% to 20% in the top ten. Between the trimmed V and J ends, which lost 7 bases and 1 base, there was a span of 5 bases. Germline V gene lookup returns CDR1 MNHEY and CDR2 SVGAGI. CDR3 length: 11 residues. This clonotype was seen a few times. Antigen: not known. The receptor comes from a man aged 18 to 30 who received the YFV17D yellow fever vaccine. This chain joins TRBV6-5 and TRBJ2-7; D remains ambiguous. The sample consisted of PBMCs, taken less than 25 days after the first yellow fever vaccination. The CDR3 coding sequence is TGTGCCAGCAAAAATTCCTACGAGCAGTACTTC. It specifies CASKNSYEQYF.